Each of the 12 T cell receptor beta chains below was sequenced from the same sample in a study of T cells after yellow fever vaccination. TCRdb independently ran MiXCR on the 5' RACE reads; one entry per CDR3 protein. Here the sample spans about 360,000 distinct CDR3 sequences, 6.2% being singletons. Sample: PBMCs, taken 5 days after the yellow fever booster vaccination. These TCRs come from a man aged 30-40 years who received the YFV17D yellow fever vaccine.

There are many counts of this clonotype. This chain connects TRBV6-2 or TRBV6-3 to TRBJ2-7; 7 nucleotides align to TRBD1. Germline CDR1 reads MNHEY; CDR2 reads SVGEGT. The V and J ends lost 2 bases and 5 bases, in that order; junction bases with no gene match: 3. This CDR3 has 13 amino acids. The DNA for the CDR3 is TGTGCCAGCAGTTACCAAGGACAGGACGAGCAGTACTTC. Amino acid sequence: CASSYQGQDEQYF.

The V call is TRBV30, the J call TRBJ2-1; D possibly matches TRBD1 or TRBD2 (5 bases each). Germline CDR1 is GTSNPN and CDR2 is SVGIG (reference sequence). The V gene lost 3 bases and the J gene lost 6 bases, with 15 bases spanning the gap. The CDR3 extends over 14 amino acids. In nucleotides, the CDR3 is TGTGCCTGGAGGCCCATGGGGGAGCTCAATGAGCAGTTCTTC. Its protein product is CAWRPMGELNEQFF.

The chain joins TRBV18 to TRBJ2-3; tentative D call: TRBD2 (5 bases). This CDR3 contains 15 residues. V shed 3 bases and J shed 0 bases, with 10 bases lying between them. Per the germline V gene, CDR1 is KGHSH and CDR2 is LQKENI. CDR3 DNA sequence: TGTGCCAGCTCACCGGGAGTAACTAGCACAGATACGCAGTATTTT. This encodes CASSPGVTSTDTQYF. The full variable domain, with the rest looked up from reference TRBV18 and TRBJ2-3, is NAGVMQNPRHLVRRRGQEARLRCSPMKGHSHVYWYRQLPEEGLKFMVYLQKENIIDESGMPKERFSAEFPKEGPSILRIQQVVRGDSAAYFCASSPGVTSTDTQYFGPGTRLTVL.

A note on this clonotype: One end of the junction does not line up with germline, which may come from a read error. Here the CDR3 reads CCARDGLRQITDTQYF. The CDR3 nucleotides read TGCTGTGCTAGAGATGGGCTTCGGCAGATCACAGATACGCAGTATTTT. The genes are TRBV20-1 and TRBJ2-3, with D unclear. Germline-derived CDR1 and CDR2 are DFQATT and SNEGSKA (reference sequence). The CDR3 totals 16 residues.

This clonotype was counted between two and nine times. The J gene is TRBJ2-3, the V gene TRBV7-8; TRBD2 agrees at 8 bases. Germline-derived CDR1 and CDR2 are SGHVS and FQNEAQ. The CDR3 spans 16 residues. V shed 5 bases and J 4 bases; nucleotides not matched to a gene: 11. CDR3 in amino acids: CASSPYTTSESDTQYF. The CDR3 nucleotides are TGTGCCAGCAGCCCCTACACGACTAGCGAATCAGATACGCAGTATTTT. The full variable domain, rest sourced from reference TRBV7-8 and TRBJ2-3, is GAGVSQSPRYKVAKRGQDVALRCDPISGHVSLFWYQQALGQGPEFLTYFQNEAQLDKSGLPSDRFFAERPEGSVSTLKIQRTQQEDSAVYLCASSPYTTSESDTQYFGPGTRLTVL.

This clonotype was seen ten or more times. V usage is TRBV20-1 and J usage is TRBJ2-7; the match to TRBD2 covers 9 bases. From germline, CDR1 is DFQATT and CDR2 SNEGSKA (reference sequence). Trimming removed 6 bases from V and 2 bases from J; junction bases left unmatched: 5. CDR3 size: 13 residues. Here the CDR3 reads CSAGTSSAYEQYF. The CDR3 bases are TGCAGTGCGGGGACTAGCTCAGCCTACGAGCAGTACTTC.

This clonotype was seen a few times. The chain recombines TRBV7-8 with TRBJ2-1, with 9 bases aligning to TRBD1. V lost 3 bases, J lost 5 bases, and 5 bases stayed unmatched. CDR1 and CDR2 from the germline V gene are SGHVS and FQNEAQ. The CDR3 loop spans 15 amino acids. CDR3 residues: CASSFIQGADNEQFF. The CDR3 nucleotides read TGTGCCAGCAGCTTTATACAGGGGGCCGACAATGAGCAGTTCTTC. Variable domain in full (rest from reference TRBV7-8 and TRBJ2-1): GAGVSQSPRYKVAKRGQDVALRCDPISGHVSLFWYQQALGQGPEFLTYFQNEAQLDKSGLPSDRFFAERPEGSVSTLKIQRTQQEDSAVYLCASSFIQGADNEQFFGPGTRLTVL.

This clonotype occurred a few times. The CDR3 DNA sequence: TGTGCCAGTAGTATTCAGGAATATAACTATGGCTACACCTTC. Its translation: CASSIQEYNYGYTF. The rearrangement uses TRBV19 and TRBJ1-2; D gene ambiguous. There are 14 residues in the CDR3. The V and J ends lost 3 bases and 1 base respectively, with 9 bases between them. Germline CDR1 and CDR2: LNHDA and SQIVND (reference sequence).

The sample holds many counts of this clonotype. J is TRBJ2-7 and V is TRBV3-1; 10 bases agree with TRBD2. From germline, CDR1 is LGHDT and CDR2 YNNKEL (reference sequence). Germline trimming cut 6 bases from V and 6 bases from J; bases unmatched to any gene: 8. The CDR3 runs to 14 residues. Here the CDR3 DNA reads TGTGCCAGCAGAACCAGCGGGAGGGCCTTCGAGCAGTACTTC. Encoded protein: CASRTSGRAFEQYF.

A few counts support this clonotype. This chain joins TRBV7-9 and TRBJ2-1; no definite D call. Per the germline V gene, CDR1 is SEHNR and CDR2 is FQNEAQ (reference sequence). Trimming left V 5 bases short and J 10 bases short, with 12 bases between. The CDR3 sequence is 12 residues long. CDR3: CASSLSSFEQFF. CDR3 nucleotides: TGTGCCAGCAGCCTAAGTTCGTTCGAGCAGTTCTTC.

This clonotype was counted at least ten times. The CDR3 DNA follows: TGTGCCAGTACCCCCCCCGGACAGGCGGCTGGGGCCAACGTCCTGACTTTC. It is translated as CASTPPGQAAGANVLTF. V usage is TRBV19 and J usage is TRBJ2-6; 7 nucleotides match TRBD1. The CDR3 loop spans 17 amino acids. CDR1 and CDR2 from the germline V gene are LNHDA and SQIVND (reference sequence). With 7 bases clipped from V and 2 bases from J, the junction kept 11 bases outside the gene matches.

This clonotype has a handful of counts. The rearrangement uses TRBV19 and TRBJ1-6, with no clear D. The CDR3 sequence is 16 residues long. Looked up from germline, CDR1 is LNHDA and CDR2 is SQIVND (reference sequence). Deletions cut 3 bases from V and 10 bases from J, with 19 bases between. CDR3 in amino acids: CASSILGSGVRSPLHF. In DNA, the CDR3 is TGTGCCAGTAGTATTCTGGGCAGCGGGGTTCGGTCACCCCTCCACTTT.